This T cell receptor (beta chain) was obtained from a study of shared clonotypes between healthy human individuals. Findings and caveats of the study: Generally, naive subsets came out with larger estimated richness than memory subsets. The study drew on few donors, limiting represented genetic and exposure-history diversity.

Comments on this clone: Its antigen is unidentified.

Every immunoSEQ plate was one replicate of a subset's evenly spread DNA. On sorted subsets, replicate PCRs used 150 to 250 ng DNA, or 25,000 to 35,000 T cell genomes. Repertoires were generated with immunoSEQ multiplex PCR, while TCRdb's copy carries only in-frame clones and drops some. The data contain about 1.5 million clones, 95% to 99% of them singletons. The CDR3 runs 13 residues. V lost 6 bases, J lost 4 bases, and 12 bases lay in between. The V gene's germline CDR1 is MNHEY and CDR2 SMNVEV (reference sequence). The material sequenced was naive CD4+ T cells sorted from blood. Subset described: CD45RA+ positively selected. This receptor was obtained from a man younger than 40 in good health. The chain carries TRBV27 and TRBJ1-1; D gene unclear. The CDR3: CASSNNRGTEAFF. The CDR3, as DNA: TGTGCCAGCAGCAATAATCGGGGCACTGAAGCTTTCTTT.